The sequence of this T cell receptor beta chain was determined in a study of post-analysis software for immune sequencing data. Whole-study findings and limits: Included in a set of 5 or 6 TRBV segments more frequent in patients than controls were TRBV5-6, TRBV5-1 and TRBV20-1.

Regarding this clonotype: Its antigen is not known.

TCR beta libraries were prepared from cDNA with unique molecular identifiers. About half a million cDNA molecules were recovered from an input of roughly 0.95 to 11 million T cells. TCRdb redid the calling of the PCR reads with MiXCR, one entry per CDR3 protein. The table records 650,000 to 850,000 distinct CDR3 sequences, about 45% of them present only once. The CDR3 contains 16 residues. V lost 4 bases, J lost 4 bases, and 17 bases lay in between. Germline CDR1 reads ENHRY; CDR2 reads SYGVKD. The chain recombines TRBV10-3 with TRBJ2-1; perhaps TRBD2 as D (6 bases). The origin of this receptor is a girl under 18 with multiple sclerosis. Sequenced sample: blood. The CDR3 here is CAISGGGGTAYNEQFF. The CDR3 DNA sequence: TGTGCCATCAGTGGGGGTGGGGGGACGGCGTACAATGAGCAGTTCTTC.